These 27 T cell receptor beta chains originate from one sample sequenced in a study of regulatory T cells in long-lasting Graves disease. Combining iRepertoire HTBI primers with Arm-PCR of CDR3 regions, the authors built TCR beta libraries. In TCRdb, the multiplex PCR reads were re-called with MiXCR into one record per CDR3 protein. The sample holds 500,000 to 800,000 distinct CDR3 sequences; around 32% are singletons and the top ten take about 40%. Time point indicated: persistent/refractory GD, antithyroid drugs over 5 years with positive TRAb. Extracted PBMC RNA gave rise to the TCR library. This specimen was peripheral blood mononuclear cells (PBMCs), taken when the disease was refractory, from a patient treated with antithyroid drugs. These receptors all stem from a female donor with Graves disease.

Only a few counts were recorded for this clonotype. J is TRBJ1-2 and V is TRBV12-3 or TRBV12-4, with 9 bases lining up with TRBD1. The trim removed 5 bases at V and 1 base at J, leaving 8 bases unmatched. CDR3 size: 16 residues. CDR3 nucleotides: TGTGCCAGCAGTCATCGGGGACAGGGAAATAACTATGGCTACACCTTC. Encoded protein: CASSHRGQGNNYGYTF.

V and J are TRBV5-1 and TRBJ2-7, with D unclear. Germline V CDR1 and CDR2: SGHRS, YFSETQ. CDR3 length: 14 residues. Between the trimmed V and J ends, which lost 1 base and 6 bases, there was a span of 14 bases. CDR3 DNA: TGCGCCAGCAGCTTGAAGGGCCCCAATCTCGAGCAGTACTTC. Its translation: CASSLKGPNLEQYF.

This clonotype was counted only a few times. The chain carries TRBV28 and TRBJ1-1, with D uncertain. The CDR3 covers 11 residues. Germline CDR1 and CDR2: MDHEN and SYDVKM. V was trimmed by 7 bases and J by 5 bases, leaving 8 bases between them. The CDR3 protein is CASTMWTEAFF. DNA for the CDR3: TGTGCCAGCACGATGTGGACTGAAGCTTTCTTT.

This clonotype has a count of ten or more. V is TRBV28 and J is TRBJ1-1, with D possibly being TRBD1 (5 bases). This CDR3 has 14 residues. CDR1 is MDHEN, CDR2 SYDVKM, per germline. The V and J ends lost 6 bases and 1 base respectively, with 12 bases between them. CDR3 region: CASSPIRENTEAFF. The CDR3 DNA sequence: TGTGCCAGCAGCCCCATCAGGGAGAACACTGAAGCTTTCTTT.

This chain's CDR3 is CASSVAGGRESYEQYF. For the CDR3, the DNA is TGTGCCAGCAGCGTAGCTGGCGGGAGGGAGTCCTACGAGCAGTACTTC. The gene calls are TRBV9 and TRBJ2-7, with 9 bases aligning to TRBD2. Trimming cost V 0 bases and J 1 base; bases outside gene matches: 5. The CDR3 loop spans 16 amino acids. The germline CDR1 and CDR2 sequences are SGDLS and YYNGEE. The variable domain in full, completed from reference TRBV9 and TRBJ2-7, reads DSGVTQTPKHLITATGQRVTLRCSPRSGDLSVYWYQQSLDQGLQFLIQYYNGEERAKGNILERFSAQQFPDLHSELNLSSLELGDSALYFCASSVAGGRESYEQYFGPGTRLTVT.

This clonotype was counted ten times or more. The chain has TRBV10-3 and TRBJ1-1; D gene unclear. The V end was cut by 11 bases, the J end by 4 bases, with 20 bases between. The CDR3 has 14 amino acids. The germline gives CDR1 ENHRY, CDR2 SYGVKD. The CDR3 nucleotides read TGTGCCGCCACAAAACAAGGCGGGAGCACTGAAGCTTTCTTT. Protein: CAATKQGGSTEAFF.

As concerns this clonotype: Compared with germline, one end of the junction differs, possibly owing to a read error. The genes are TRBV6-1 and TRBJ1-2; TRBD1 agrees at 7 bases. Germline assignment: CDR1 MNHNS and CDR2 SASEGT. The CDR3 runs 13 residues. The CDR3 region is CASTPGTANGYTF. CDR3 nucleotide sequence: TGTGCTAGCACCCCCGGGACAGCCAATGGCTACACCTTC.

The J gene is TRBJ2-7, the V gene TRBV20-1, with TRBD2 matching over 7 bases. This CDR3 contains 14 residues. Germline trimming cut 6 bases from V and 3 bases from J; bases unmatched to any gene: 11. Germline CDR1 reads DFQATT; CDR2 reads SNEGSKA (reference sequence). The chain's CDR3 is CSAGGLGPRYEQYF. The CDR3, as DNA: TGCAGTGCCGGGGGGTTAGGTCCACGCTACGAGCAGTACTTC.

The chain combines TRBV12-5 with TRBJ2-5, with D hard to call. Germline CDR1 reads LGHNT; CDR2 reads FRNRAP. V dropped 3 bases and J dropped 2 bases, with 7 bases sitting between them. The CDR3 is 13 residues long. CDR3 amino acids: CASGFNEQETQYF. The CDR3 DNA follows: TGTGCTAGTGGTTTTAACGAACAAGAGACCCAGTACTTC.

This clonotype was seen once. One base away lies a much larger clone, so this may be a sequencing read error. The chain employs TRBV27 and TRBJ1-4; D gene ambiguous. Per the germline V gene, CDR1 is MNHEY and CDR2 is SMNVEV (reference sequence). The CDR3 spans 13 residues. V lost 5 bases and J lost 5, with 9 bases in between. The CDR3, as DNA: TGTGCCAGCAGTCCTTACAGAAATGAAAAACTGTTTTTT. Translating gives CASSPYRNEKLFF.

The table lists this clonotype with many counts. This chain links TRBV12-3 or TRBV12-4 with TRBJ1-1, with no clear D. V was clipped by 0 bases and J by 7 bases, with 6 bases between them. The CDR3 extends over 12 amino acids. CDR3 protein: CASSLAAGEAFF. The CDR3 nucleotides read TGTGCCAGCAGTTTAGCGGCCGGTGAAGCTTTCTTT.

This rearrangement joins TRBV27 to TRBJ1-6, with 7 bases aligning to TRBD1. Germline V gene sequence: CDR1 MNHEY, CDR2 SMNVEV (reference sequence). This CDR3 spans 18 amino acids. V was clipped by 6 bases and J by 0 bases; unmatched bases: 11. Written as DNA, the CDR3 is TGTGCCAGCAGCCGCCGAACAGGGGCGAGCTCCTATAATTCACCCCTCCACTTT. It specifies CASSRRTGASSYNSPLHF.

This chain links TRBV6-1 with TRBJ2-7; D assignment may be TRBD1 or TRBD2 (5 bases each). The CDR3 has 14 amino acids. CDR1 is MNHNS and CDR2 is SASEGT in the germline V gene. The V gene lost 6 bases and the J gene lost 2 bases, with 14 bases spanning the gap. The CDR3 DNA is TGTGCCAGCAGCAAACCGGGGCAGACCTACGAGCAGTACTTC. Its translation: CASSKPGQTYEQYF.

The chain has TRBV19 and TRBJ1-6; D unclear. Germline-derived CDR1 and CDR2 are LNHDA and SQIVND (reference sequence). This CDR3 is 14 amino acids long. Deletions cut 9 bases from V and 10 bases from J, with 19 bases between. The CDR3 loop is CASRNTEGTSPLHF. CDR3 in DNA: TGTGCCAGCCGAAACACAGAGGGAACGTCACCCCTCCACTTT.

The CDR3 DNA sequence: TGCAGTGCCCCCCGGGGCGGGAGTAATCGATACGAGCAGTACTTC. Translation gives CSAPRGGSNRYEQYF. J is TRBJ2-7 and V is TRBV20-1, with 7 nucleotides matching TRBD2. The CDR3 extends over 15 amino acids. J gave up 4 bases and V 6 bases, and 15 bases lay outside the gene matches. Germline V gives CDR1 DFQATT, CDR2 SNEGSKA (reference sequence).

This clonotype was seen at least ten times. The chain links TRBV12-3 or TRBV12-4 to TRBJ1-1; no definite D call. The CDR3 totals 13 residues. V was cut by 2 bases and J by 7 bases, with 11 bases left in between. The CDR3 loop is CASSLWFDGEAFF. CDR3 nucleotides: TGTGCCAGCAGTTTATGGTTTGACGGTGAAGCTTTCTTT.

The CDR3 region is CASSFAEGNEQFF. The CDR3 DNA sequence: TGTGCCAGCAGCTTCGCCGAGGGGAATGAGCAGTTCTTC. V gene TRBV11-1 combines with J gene TRBJ2-1; D assignment may be TRBD1 or TRBD2 (5 bases each). V gave up 3 bases and J gave up 7 bases, with 10 bases separating them. From germline, CDR1 is SGHAT and CDR2 FQDESV (reference sequence). The CDR3 has 13 residues. The full variable domain, in which reference TRBV11-1 and TRBJ2-1 provide the parts outside the CDR3, is EAEVAQSPRYKITEKSQAVAFWCDPISGHATLYWYRQILGQGPELLVQFQDESVVDDSQLPKDRFSAERLKGVDSTLKIQPAELGDSAMYLCASSFAEGNEQFFGPGTRLTVL.

The chain carries TRBV10-3 and TRBJ2-5; no reliable D call. V gave up 5 bases and J gave up 5 bases, with 12 bases separating them. The CDR3 sequence is 13 residues long. Germline-derived CDR1 and CDR2 are ENHRY and SYGVKD. The CDR3 sequence: CAISRLVHETQYF. The CDR3 coding sequence is TGTGCCATCAGTCGGCTAGTCCATGAGACCCAGTACTTC.

In this sample, this clonotype turned up many times. The V call is TRBV6-5, the J call TRBJ1-2, with 7 bases fitting TRBD1. Germline CDR1 is MNHEY and CDR2 is SVGAGI. The CDR3 totals 15 residues. Trimming took 0 bases from V and 8 from J; bases not matched to a gene: 9. The CDR3 sequence: CASSYSPEGARGYTF. The CDR3 DNA reads as TGTGCCAGCAGTTACTCTCCCGAGGGGGCTCGGGGCTACACCTTC.

The chain combines TRBV6-2 or TRBV6-3 with TRBJ1-2; maybe TRBD1 (6 bases). The CDR3 length is 13 residues. With 5 bases removed from V and 8 bases from J, the gap between germline ends came to 15 bases. CDR1 is MNHEY, CDR2 SVGEGT, per germline. The CDR3 loop reads CASSPQGTFGYTF. As DNA, the CDR3 is TGTGCCAGCAGTCCCCAGGGGACATTCGGCTACACCTTC.

This clonotype was seen a few times. The genes are TRBV28 and TRBJ1-1, with TRBD1 matching 11 bases. After removal of 5 bases from V and 7 bases from J, the junction contained 9 bases not matched to a gene. CDR1 and CDR2 from the germline V gene are MDHEN and SYDVKM. The CDR3 has 15 residues. The CDR3 loop is CASSIIGTGGLEAFF. CDR3 sequence (DNA): TGTGCCAGCAGTATTATCGGGACAGGGGGACTTGAAGCTTTCTTT.

The chain combines TRBV29-1 with TRBJ1-5; D is unclear. CDR3 length: 11 amino acids. V shed 4 bases and J shed 4 bases, with 5 bases lying between them. Germline V gene data show CDR1 as SQVTM and CDR2 as ANQGSEA. This CDR3 is CSVGANQPQHF. CDR3 DNA: TGCAGCGTTGGGGCAAATCAGCCCCAGCATTTT.

For this clonotype: This clone may be a read error of a much larger clone one base away. The genes are TRBV4-1 and TRBJ2-7; D gene ambiguous. V lost 4 bases to trimming and J lost 2 bases, with 12 bases between them. Germline V gives CDR1 MGHRA, CDR2 YSYEKL. The length of the CDR3 is 14 residues. DNA for the CDR3: TGCGCCAGCAGCCCGGAGAGACGAACCTACGAGCAGTACTTC. The encoded protein is CASSPERRTYEQYF.

The DNA for the CDR3 is TGTGCCTGGAGTGTCCCTAGCGGGAGCACAGATACGCAGTATTTT. Its translation is CAWSVPSGSTDTQYF. This chain connects TRBV30 to TRBJ2-3, with 8 bases that match TRBD2. Germline V gene sequence: CDR1 GTSNPN, CDR2 SVGIG (reference sequence). Losses at the gene ends were 0 bases for V and 0 bases for J; bases not matched to a gene: 2. The CDR3 length is 15 residues.

This clonotype showed up just a few times. The gene calls are TRBV20-1 and TRBJ2-7; 7 bases are shared with TRBD2. V was pared by 1 base and J by 3 bases, with 6 bases of the junction left unmatched. This CDR3 has 14 residues. In germline, CDR1 is DFQATT, CDR2 SNEGSKA (reference sequence). The CDR3 loop reads CSARGGAGDYEQYF. CDR3 coding DNA: TGCAGTGCTAGAGGCGGGGCGGGAGACTACGAGCAGTACTTC.

V usage is TRBV27 and J usage is TRBJ2-7; TRBD2 might be the D (6 bases). The CDR3 extends over 14 amino acids. Germline assignment: CDR1 MNHEY and CDR2 SMNVEV (reference sequence). Deletions cut 0 bases from V and 11 bases from J, with 17 bases between. The chain's CDR3 is CASSLSIYSSGEYF. In nucleotides, the CDR3 is TGTGCCAGCAGTTTATCGATTTACTCCTCGGGGGAGTACTTC.

This clonotype was recorded a few times. This chain uses TRBV5-6 with TRBJ1-5; D is possibly TRBD1 (5 bases). The CDR3 extends over 14 amino acids. Per germline, CDR1 SGHDT and CDR2 YYEEEE. The V end lost 0 bases, the J end lost 7 bases, and 11 bases lay between the germline ends. The CDR3 bases are TGTGCCAGCAGCTTGGGCAGGGTCCGGCAGCCCCAGCATTTT. It codes for CASSLGRVRQPQHF.